This TCR beta chain is from a study of OX40 agonist ivuxolimab in advanced cancers. The CDR3 runs 13 residues. Germline CDR1 reads SEHNR; CDR2 reads FQNEAQ (reference sequence). With 3 bases removed from V and 0 bases from J, the gap between germline ends came to 3 bases. Assay: immunoSEQ multiplex PCR; the TCRdb copy retains only in-frame clones and omits some. The repertoire holds about 72,000 clones, with about 91% as singletons. Note on this clone: Its antigen is not known.

General study results and limits: The authors also found low normalized T-cell clonal expansion in some nonresponders. In general, CD8+ T cells held more expanded clones than CD4+ did, on average.

V and J are TRBV7-9 and TRBJ2-1; the D is unclear. The sequenced sample was CD4+ or CD8+ T cells sorted from blood, obtained in a trial of the OX40 agonist ivuxolimab. The TCR originated in an adult with an advanced solid tumor such as melanoma, head and neck, liver or kidney cancer. The CDR3 nucleotides are TGTGCCAGCAGCTTTAGCTCCTACAATGAGCAGTTCTTC. The encoded protein is CASSFSSYNEQFF.